These T cell receptor beta chains were read from a single sample in a study of OX40 agonist ivuxolimab in advanced cancers. The assay was immunoSEQ multiplex PCR, and TCRdb's table has in-frame clones only and misses some. The data hold about 110,000 clones, with over 75% observed a single time. The source was CD4+ or CD8+ T cells sorted from blood, collected in a trial of the OX40 agonist ivuxolimab. Source of these receptors: an adult with an advanced solid tumor such as melanoma, head and neck, liver or kidney cancer. CDR3s include the opening cysteine and the closing phenylalanine or tryptophan. A D gene is named only where the DNA matches it firmly. Clone size is given for some rows only: seen once, a few or many times, or a class if the clone is expanded.

V	D	J	size	DNA	CDR3
TRBV5-6	-	TRBJ1-6	-	TGTGCCAGCAGCCGCGACGGCAGCTCCTATAATTCACCCCTCCACTTT	CASSRDGSSYNSPLHF
TRBV7-2	TRBD1	TRBJ2-7	-	TGTGCCAGCAGCTTAGTACAGGGGGCTTACGAGCAGTACTTC	CASSLVQGAYEQYF
TRBV27	-	TRBJ2-7	-	TGTGCCAGCAGTTCCTCTGCATACGAGCAGTACTTC	CASSSSAYEQYF
TRBV10-3	-	TRBJ1-5	few	TGTGCCATCTTCCAGCCCCAGCATTTT	CAIFQPQHF
TRBV11-2	-	TRBJ2-5	-	TGTGCCAGCAGCTTCGGTAGTAGGGAGACCCAGTACTTC	CASSFGSRETQYF
TRBV5-1	-	TRBJ1-2	-	TGCGCCAGCAGCTTGGAGCCTTTACACGGCTACACCTTC	CASSLEPLHGYTF
TRBV7-6	TRBD2	TRBJ2-1	-	TGTGCCAGCAGCTTATGGACTAGCGGGGGGAAGAATGAGCAGTTCTTC	CASSLWTSGGKNEQFF
TRBV6-5	-	TRBJ1-1	-	TGTGCCAGCCGAGCCCACGCCACTGAAGCTTTCTTT	CASRAHATEAFF
TRBV27	TRBD1	TRBJ2-6	-	TGTGCCAGCAGTTCGCCAGGGGGCGCGAAAGGGGCCAACGTCCTGACTTTC	CASSSPGGAKGANVLTF
TRBV6-5	-	TRBJ1-5	few	TGTGCCAGCAGTGGACAGTTTAATCAGCCCCAGCATTTT	CASSGQFNQPQHF
TRBV5-6	-	TRBJ1-5	-	TGTGCCAGCAGCGCCGGAGGGTTAGGTTATAATCAGCCCCAGCATTTT	CASSAGGLGYNQPQHF
TRBV7-9	-	TRBJ2-5	-	TGTGCCAGCAGCTCACAGGGCCAAGAGACCCAGTACTTC	CASSSQGQETQYF
TRBV4-1	-	TRBJ1-1	-	TGCGCCAGCAGCCAACTGACAGGAAGGAACACTGAAGCTTTCTTT	CASSQLTGRNTEAFF
TRBV7-2	-	TRBJ1-6	-	TGTGCCAGCAGCTTAAGATTTCAGAATTCACCCCTCCACTTT	CASSLRFQNSPLHF
TRBV4-1	-	TRBJ2-1	-	TGCGCCAGCAGCCATGGTCCGGGACCTGCGGGGTTCTTC	CASSHGPGPAGFF
TRBV11-3	-	TRBJ2-3	-	TGTGCCAGCAGCAGGGGACTTGCCACAGATACGCAGTATTTT	CASSRGLATDTQYF
TRBV7-9	TRBD1	TRBJ2-6	-	TGTGCCAGCAGTCGCTCGACAGGGTCCCTGGTCCTGACTTTC	CASSRSTGSLVLTF
TRBV9	-	TRBJ2-3	-	TGTGCCAGCAGCCCGACGGTGGCGGTCACAGATACGCAGTATTTT	CASSPTVAVTDTQYF
TRBV27	TRBD2	TRBJ2-6	-	TGTGCCAGCAAGATAGGACTAGCGGGCTCTGGGGCCAACGTCCTGACTTTC	CASKIGLAGSGANVLTF
TRBV6-6	-	TRBJ1-2	-	TGTGCCAGCAGTTCCGGGGACTATGGCTACACCTTC	CASSSGDYGYTF
TRBV7-2	TRBD2	TRBJ2-3	once	TGTGCCAGCAGCTCGGGAGGGCTAGAGGCAGATACGCAGTATTTT	CASSSGGLEADTQYF
TRBV30	-	TRBJ2-3	-	TGTGCCTGGGAAGGGACTGGCACACCACCTCCCCGTCCGGCGAATACGCAGTATTTT	CAWEGTGTPPPRPANTQYF
TRBV28	-	TRBJ2-2	-	TGTGCCAGCAGTTCCCCAGGGGTCAACACCGGGGAGCTGTTTTTT	CASSSPGVNTGELFF
TRBV7-2	-	TRBJ1-2	-	TGTGCCAGCAGCTTGTCCGGGGATGGCTACACCTTC	CASSLSGDGYTF
TRBV4-1	-	TRBJ2-5	-	TGCGCCAGCAGCCAAGTGGTCAGGACGGAGACCCAGTACTTC	CASSQVVRTETQYF
TRBV4-1	TRBD1	TRBJ1-2	-	TGCGCCAGCAGCCAAGAGAGGGGGCTCTATGGCTACACCTTC	CASSQERGLYGYTF
TRBV6-6	-	TRBJ1-2	-	TGTGCCAGCAGTTACTTCCGGGGACTTGGCTACACCTTC	CASSYFRGLGYTF
TRBV5-5	-	TRBJ1-3	few	TGTGCCAGCAGCTATCGACGCCAGTGGGAAGTCATATATTTT	CASSYRRQWEVIYF